This TCR beta chain was recorded in a study of blood T cell repertoires in COVID-19. The wider study: Material from acute and convalescent COVID-19 was sourced from the United States, Italy and Spain. From T cells, B-cell-depleted T cells, or PBMCs came the material, which was cDNA or gDNA.

There are 13 residues in the CDR3. V was clipped by 5 bases and J by 6 bases, with 10 bases between them. The V gene's germline CDR1 is MNHNY and CDR2 SVGAGI (reference sequence). As originally analysed: Estimated nucleated cell counts came from reference gene primer amplification. The assay was immunoSEQ multiplex PCR, and TCRdb's table has in-frame clones only and misses some. The D gene and trimming were derived from the DNA, and the V and J assignments and clone size from that table. The sample has 75,000 or so clones, over 75% seen once. The chain carries TRBV6-6 and TRBJ2-2; D gene uncertain. Sequenced material: peripheral blood. This TCR was sampled from a man in his sixties or seventies with acute or convalescent COVID-19. This CDR3 is CASSALGPGELFF. The CDR3 nucleotides read TGTGCCAGCAGTGCCCTAGGCCCCGGGGAGCTGTTTTTT.